One sample yielded the 27 T cell receptor beta chains listed below, sequenced in a study of control samples from healthy donors and cancer patients. Libraries were prepared by immunoSEQ multiplex PCR; TCRdb keeps only in-frame clonotypes and omits some of them. The sample contains 65,000 to 75,000 clones, roughly 84% of which appear only once. Sequenced material: blood. These receptors originate from a woman aged 45-59 years in good health.

This clone was detected once. The V call is TRBV20-1, the J call TRBJ1-5; D uncertain. This CDR3 has 13 amino acids. Germline loops: CDR1 DFQATT, CDR2 SNEGSKA (reference sequence). V lost 3 bases and J 5 bases, leaving 11 bases between the germline ends. DNA of the CDR3: TGCAGTGCTAGTGAAAAGGTGGATCAGCCCCAGCATTTT. Translating gives CSASEKVDQPQHF.

This clone appeared a few times. The chain uses TRBV10-3 and TRBJ2-1, with 15 positions matching TRBD2. The germline CDR1 and CDR2 sequences are ENHRY and SYGVKD. The CDR3 runs to 22 residues. V lost 7 bases, J lost 0 bases, and 19 bases stayed unmatched. The CDR3 spells CAIKNRSVQGLAGGPSYNEQFF. Written as DNA, the CDR3 is TGTGCCATCAAGAACCGGTCTGTCCAGGGACTAGCGGGAGGCCCCTCCTACAATGAGCAGTTCTTC.

The V call is TRBV24-1, the J call TRBJ2-2, with D unresolved. The germline gives CDR1 KGHDR, CDR2 SFDVKD. CDR3 length equals 14 residues. Deletions cut 0 bases from V and 7 bases from J, with 8 bases between. CDR3 sequence (DNA): TGTGCCACCAGTGATTTGCAACAACACGGGGAGCTGTTTTTT. Encoded protein: CATSDLQQHGELFF.

This clone was detected once. The chain combines TRBV5-4 with TRBJ1-5, with no clear D. The germline CDR1 and CDR2 sequences are SGHNT and YYREEE (reference sequence). The CDR3 spans 13 residues. The ends were cut back, 1 base at V and 9 bases at J, with 11 bases in the middle. CDR3 coding DNA: TGTGCCAGCAGCTTGTTCGGCAACCGGCCCCAGCATTTT. As protein: CASSLFGNRPQHF. The entire variable domain, with the rest obtained from reference TRBV5-4 and TRBJ1-5, is as follows: ETGVTQSPTHLIKTRGQQVTLRCSSQSGHNTVSWYQQALGQGPQFIFQYYREEENGRGNFPPRFSGLQFPNYSSELNVNALELDDSALYLCASSLFGNRPQHFGDGTRLSIL.

The DNA of the CDR3 is TGTGCCATGGCGGGACAGAGCACAGATACGCAGTATTTT. The encoded protein is CAMAGQSTDTQYF. J is TRBJ2-3 and V is TRBV10-3, with D maybe TRBD1 (7 bases). Per germline, CDR1 ENHRY and CDR2 SYGVKD. This CDR3 is built from 13 residues. The V end lost 9 bases, the J end lost 0 bases, and 10 bases lay between the germline ends.

CDR3 bases: TGTGCCAGCAGTTTAATCGGCACCCTAGCCAAAAACATTCAGTACTTC. Its protein is CASSLIGTLAKNIQYF. V and J are TRBV27 and TRBJ2-4; D remains unclear. Germline CDR1 and CDR2: MNHEY and SMNVEV (reference sequence). The CDR3 covers 16 residues. The V gene lost 2 bases and the J gene lost 0 bases, with 11 bases spanning the gap.

The V gene is TRBV11-2, the J gene TRBJ2-2; possibly TRBD1 or TRBD2 for D (6 bases each). There are 15 residues in the CDR3. The V end lost 5 bases, the J end lost 4 bases, and 14 bases lay between the germline ends. The germline V gene has CDR1 SGHAT and CDR2 FQNNGV. The DNA for the CDR3 is TGTGCCAGCAGCCCTCAAACGGGGGCCACCGGGGAGCTGTTTTTT. This codes for CASSPQTGATGELFF.

The rearrangement uses TRBV5-6 and TRBJ1-4, with D hard to call. The germline CDR1 and CDR2 sequences are SGHDT and YYEEEE. The CDR3 covers 16 residues. The V end was cut by 3 bases, the J end by 8 bases, with 20 bases between. This chain's CDR3 is CASSYNSQYFTEKLFF. CDR3 in DNA: TGTGCCAGCAGCTACAACTCACAGTATTTTACCGAAAAACTGTTTTTT.

This clone has just a few counts. The chain uses TRBV28 and TRBJ1-2, with 7 nucleotides matching TRBD1. The CDR3 has 13 amino acids. The germline gives CDR1 MDHEN, CDR2 SYDVKM. J gave up 4 bases and V 5 bases, and 4 bases lay outside the gene matches. Written as DNA, the CDR3 is TGTGCCAGCAGTCAAGACAGGGTCTATGGCTACACCTTC. Protein sequence: CASSQDRVYGYTF.

Only a few counts were recorded for this clone. This chain links TRBV27 with TRBJ2-7; D may be TRBD1 (6 bases). Germline CDR1 reads MNHEY; CDR2 reads SMNVEV (reference sequence). The CDR3 contains 15 residues. V shed 2 bases and J shed 3 bases, with 14 bases lying between them. The CDR3 DNA follows: TGTGCCAGCAGTTTAGGCAGGGGATTTTACTACGAGCAGTACTTC. Amino acid sequence: CASSLGRGFYYEQYF.

The V call is TRBV28, the J call TRBJ1-2, with TRBD1 identical over 10 bases. The CDR3 contains 16 residues. The germline CDR1 and CDR2 sequences are MDHEN and SYDVKM. V trimming: 7 bases; J trimming: 0 bases; junction bases outside the gene matches: 8. Here the CDR3 reads CASTPGQGPPNYGYTF. The CDR3 DNA reads as TGTGCCAGCACCCCGGGACAGGGGCCTCCTAACTATGGCTACACCTTC.

The chain couples TRBV7-2 to TRBJ2-7; unclear D gene. Germline-derived CDR1 and CDR2 are SGHTA and FQGNSA. The CDR3 has 13 amino acids. Deletions cut 5 bases from V and 3 bases from J, with 11 bases between. DNA for the CDR3: TGTGCCAGCAGCCATCCCTCAGTCTACGAGCAGTACTTC. As protein: CASSHPSVYEQYF.

The V call is TRBV29-1, the J call TRBJ2-5, with 7 bases aligning to TRBD1. This CDR3 spans 15 amino acids. J gave up 4 bases and V 7 bases, and 15 bases lay outside the gene matches. Germline V gene lookup returns CDR1 SQVTM and CDR2 ANQGSEA. CDR3 sequence (DNA): TGCAGCGCCCCCCCCTCCGACAGGGCAGGAGAGACCCAGTACTTC. Amino acids: CSAPPSDRAGETQYF.

V gene TRBV30 combines with J gene TRBJ2-7, with a tentative D call TRBD1 (6 bases). Germline V gives CDR1 GTSNPN, CDR2 SVGIG (reference sequence). V shed 6 bases and J shed 2 bases, with 17 bases lying between them. The CDR3 is 14 amino acids. The CDR3 DNA follows: TGTGCCTGTAGTTCGGACAGTTTTGCCTACGAGCAGTACTTC. Encoded protein: CACSSDSFAYEQYF.

The J gene is TRBJ1-2, the V gene TRBV18; D possibly corresponds to TRBD1 (5 bases). V gave up 0 bases and J gave up 3 bases, with 14 bases separating them. Germline V gene lookup returns CDR1 KGHSH and CDR2 LQKENI. CDR3 size: 16 residues. The CDR3 DNA sequence: TGTGCCAGCTCACCACCGTCGGGGGGTGGGGACTATGGCTACACCTTC. Protein: CASSPPSGGGDYGYTF.

The chain combines TRBV2 with TRBJ1-6, with 7 bases lining up with TRBD1. The CDR3 covers 13 residues. After removal of 11 bases from V and 7 bases from J, the junction contained 8 bases not matched to a gene. Germline V gene sequence: CDR1 SNHLY, CDR2 FYNNEI. CDR3 in amino acids: CAFRDRGNSPLHF. In DNA form, the CDR3 reads TGTGCCTTTCGGGACAGAGGGAATTCACCCCTCCACTTT.

The V call is TRBV5-8, the J call TRBJ2-7, with 9 bases matching TRBD1. The CDR3 length is 16 residues. The germline V gene encodes CDR1 SGHTS and CDR2 YDEGEE. The junction had 13 bases not matched to a gene; V was cut back by 3 bases and J by 6 bases. The CDR3 nucleotides read TGTGCCAGCAGCTCAGGGACAGGGAAAGGGTTCTCCGAGCAGTACTTC. Translating gives CASSSGTGKGFSEQYF.

CDR3 loop: CASSLGGKGYEQYF. The DNA of the CDR3 is TGCGCCAGCAGCTTGGGGGGGAAAGGCTACGAGCAGTACTTC. V gene TRBV5-1 combines with J gene TRBJ2-7; TRBD1 or TRBD2 may be the D gene (5 bases each). V was shortened by 0 bases and J by 3 bases, with 10 bases between the two germline ends. CDR1 is SGHRS and CDR2 is YFSETQ in the germline V gene. This CDR3 region has 14 residues. Supplemented by reference TRBV5-1 and TRBJ2-7, the full variable domain reads KAGVTQTPRYLIKTRGQQVTLSCSPISGHRSVSWYQQTPGQGLQFLFEYFSETQRNKGNFPGRFSGRQFSNSRSEMNVSTLELGDSALYLCASSLGGKGYEQYFGPGTRLTVT.

The V gene is TRBV19, the J gene TRBJ2-1; tentatively, D is TRBD1 (6 bases). The V end lost 2 bases, the J end lost 5 bases, and 13 bases lay between the germline ends. CDR1 is LNHDA, CDR2 SQIVND, per germline (reference sequence). The CDR3 covers 15 residues. This CDR3 reads CASSIQGSPNNEQFF. The CDR3 nucleotides are TGTGCCAGTAGTATACAGGGGTCCCCGAACAATGAGCAGTTCTTC.

This clone was found once. The rearrangement joins TRBV24-1 to TRBJ2-3; D not certain. Trimming cost V 4 bases and J 2 bases, with 6 bases left between them. The germline V gene encodes CDR1 KGHDR and CDR2 SFDVKD. The CDR3 length is 13 residues. In DNA form, the CDR3 reads TGTGCCACCAGTGACCCCCCCACAGATACGCAGTATTTT. This gives the protein CATSDPPTDTQYF.

This chain connects TRBV10-1 to TRBJ2-3; tentatively, D is TRBD1 (6 bases). Trimming pared 4 bases from V and 7 bases from J, leaving 15 bases between. Germline assignment: CDR1 WNHNN and CDR2 SYGVQD (reference sequence). This CDR3 is built from 14 residues. The CDR3 nucleotides read TGCGCCAGCAGTGTTTCTGTCCAGGGGAATACGCAGTATTTT. Its translation is CASSVSVQGNTQYF.

This clone came up a few times. The V and J genes are TRBV5-4 and TRBJ2-3; no clear D gene. Trimming shortened V by 2 bases and J by 1 base, and 5 bases separated the two germline ends. This CDR3 has 13 residues. Germline lookup yields CDR1 SGHNT and CDR2 YYREEE (reference sequence). CDR3 DNA sequence: TGTGCCAGCAGCTTCGACGGCACAGATACGCAGTATTTT. This sequence encodes CASSFDGTDTQYF.

The genes are TRBV6-1 and TRBJ1-5; the D is unclear. Trimming pared 0 bases from V and 3 bases from J, leaving 3 bases between. Germline V gene data show CDR1 as MNHNS and CDR2 as SASEGT. CDR3 length equals 13 residues. CDR3 in DNA: TGTGCCAGCAGTGAAGCAATCAATCAGCCCCAGCATTTT. As protein: CASSEAINQPQHF.

V is TRBV7-2 and J is TRBJ1-1; 7 bases fit TRBD1. J lost 4 bases, V lost 4 bases, and 6 bases had no gene match. Germline V gene sequence: CDR1 SGHTA, CDR2 FQGNSA. This CDR3 spans 14 amino acids. This CDR3 is CASSWDSSGTEAFF. In DNA form, the CDR3 reads TGTGCCAGCAGCTGGGACAGCTCGGGCACTGAAGCTTTCTTT.

This chain uses TRBV21-1 with TRBJ1-3. TRBV21-1 is annotated as a pseudogene. The CDR3 consists of 13 residues. CDR3 protein: CASPFDSGNTIYF. Written as DNA, the CDR3 is TGTGCCAGCCCATTCGACTCGGGAAACACCATATATTTT.

The chain has TRBV9 and TRBJ2-3; 9 bases match TRBD2. Looked up from germline, CDR1 is SGDLS and CDR2 is YYNGEE. V lost 4 bases and J lost 4; bases outside the gene matches: 13. The CDR3 is 17 residues long. CDR3 residues: CASSPRYGLASADTQYF. CDR3 coding DNA: TGTGCCAGCAGCCCAAGATATGGACTAGCGTCGGCAGATACGCAGTATTTT.

This chain links TRBV24-1 with TRBJ1-1; possibly TRBD1 for D (5 bases). Trimming removed 4 bases from V and 2 bases from J, with 10 bases in between. The CDR3 runs 14 residues. Germline assignment: CDR1 KGHDR and CDR2 SFDVKD. CDR3 protein: CATSEGAFNTEAFF. The CDR3 nucleotides read TGTGCCACCAGTGAAGGGGCCTTCAACACTGAAGCTTTCTTT.